This T cell receptor (beta chain) emerged from a study of cytomegalovirus exposure and HLA in healthy donors. Study-wide points: According to the study, around 150 TCR beta chains were cytomegalovirus-associated. With further analysis later on, most CMV-associated TCR beta chains appeared HLA-restricted.

A remark on this clone: Antigen specificity is unknown.

Primers for the PCR totalled 60 Vbeta and 13 Jbeta. Measured with immunoSEQ multiplex PCR; TCRdb has only the in-frame clones, and not every one. The sample totals some 120,000 clones; its top ten clones hold 3.6%. The CDR3 is 16 residues long. CDR1 SGHNT and CDR2 YYREEE come from the germline V gene (reference sequence). Trimming removed 0 bases at V and 3 bases at J, with 13 bases between. The rearrangement joins TRBV5-4 to TRBJ2-1; possibly TRBD2 for D (5 bases). This sequence was found in a man aged 18-30 years in good health and CMV-seronegative. What was sequenced was PBMCs. The CDR3 nucleotides read TGTGCCAGCAGCTTGGCGCAGCGGATCCGCTACAATGAGCAGTTCTTC. Its translation: CASSLAQRIRYNEQFF.